Shown below are 16 T cell receptor beta chains from a single sample sequenced in a study of identical twins. MiXCR, applied by TCRdb to the 5' RACE reads, yields one record per CDR3 protein. The sample contains around 290,000 distinct CDR3 sequences, over 8.5% of which appear only once. These data also formed part of another study, on yellow fever vaccine responses in identical twins.

The sequencing input was CD8+ T cells sorted from blood. The receptors stem from a woman under 30 in good health.

This clonotype was seen many times. The V gene is TRBV4-2, the J gene TRBJ2-7, with D maybe TRBD1 (5 bases). The germline CDR1 and CDR2 sequences are LGHNA and YNFKEQ. Trimming cost V 4 bases and J 4 bases, with 20 bases left between them. This CDR3 spans 16 amino acids. The CDR3 is CASSPPEGTGPYEQYF. The DNA of the CDR3 is TGTGCCAGCAGCCCTCCGGAAGGAACAGGCCCATACGAGCAGTACTTC.

This clonotype was detected once. The J gene is TRBJ2-3, the V gene TRBV3-1; D is perhaps TRBD2 (6 bases). The V end was cut by 7 bases, the J end by 3 bases, with 17 bases between. The CDR3 consists of 15 residues. Germline-derived CDR1 and CDR2 are LGHDT and YNNKEL (reference sequence). CDR3 loop: CASTKEVRGTDTQYF. CDR3 bases: TGTGCCAGCACCAAGGAGGTTCGGGGGACAGATACGCAGTATTTT.

In DNA, the CDR3 is TGTGCCAGCAGCCAGCGGCCGAATGGTGAGCAGTTCTTC. This encodes CASSQRPNGEQFF. The chain has TRBV14 and TRBJ2-1; D is uncertain. V lost 3 bases, J lost 9 bases, and 12 bases lay in between. CDR3 length: 13 amino acids. CDR1 and CDR2 from the germline V gene are SGHDN and FVKESK.

At least ten counts were recorded for this clonotype. The chain combines TRBV4-3 with TRBJ1-5, with D unclear. Per the germline V gene, CDR1 is LGHNA and CDR2 is YSLEER. V dropped 0 bases and J dropped 1 base, with 4 bases sitting between them. CDR3 length equals 14 residues. For the CDR3, the DNA is TGCGCCAGCAGCCAAGACAGGAGCAATCAGCCCCAGCATTTT. Protein sequence: CASSQDRSNQPQHF.

This clonotype was observed at least ten times. This chain joins TRBV7-8 and TRBJ2-7; no clear D gene. CDR1 is SGHVS, CDR2 FQNEAQ, per germline. This CDR3 comprises 14 residues. V lost 2 bases and J lost 3, with 11 bases in between. The CDR3 DNA is TGTGCCAGCAGCTTAACGGGCGGAGACTACGAGCAGTACTTC. Amino acid sequence: CASSLTGGDYEQYF.

This clonotype was seen ten or more times. This chain links TRBV6-2 or TRBV6-3 with TRBJ2-5, with D possibly being TRBD1 (5 bases). Trimming removed 0 bases at V and 3 bases at J, with 17 bases between. Looked up from germline, CDR1 is MNHEY and CDR2 is SVGEGT. The CDR3 runs to 17 residues. The CDR3 nucleotides are TGTGCCAGCAGTTACTCGATAACCCAGGGTTCCGAAGAGACCCAGTACTTC. This sequence encodes CASSYSITQGSEETQYF.

This clonotype was observed at least ten times. One end of the junction fails to match germline, which may point to a read error. J is TRBJ2-1 and V is TRBV24-1, with D possibly called TRBD1 or TRBD2 (5 bases each). This CDR3 contains 14 residues. Germline-derived CDR1 and CDR2 are KGHDR and SFDVKD. The CDR3 sequence: CATSEAGTGERAVF. The DNA for the CDR3 is TGTGCCACCAGTGAGGCCGGGACCGGAGAGAGGGCGGTCTTC.

This clonotype was counted only a few times. The CDR3 spells CASSYRDVNQPQHF. The CDR3 DNA follows: TGTGCCAGCAGCTACCGGGACGTCAATCAGCCCCAGCATTTT. V usage is TRBV7-2 and J usage is TRBJ1-5; D is possibly TRBD1 (5 bases). CDR1 SGHTA and CDR2 FQGNSA come from the germline V gene. The CDR3 runs 14 residues. Trimming shortened V by 4 bases and J by 3 bases, and 10 bases separated the two germline ends.

The table lists this clonotype with many counts. The CDR3 coding sequence is TGTGCCAGCAGTCCGGGACAGGGGAGGCACGAGCAGTACTTC. Its protein product is CASSPGQGRHEQYF. The chain joins TRBV9 to TRBJ2-7, with 10 bases lining up with TRBD1. Germline V gene lookup returns CDR1 SGDLS and CDR2 YYNGEE. This CDR3 has 14 amino acids. After removal of 5 bases from V and 5 bases from J, the junction contained 7 bases not matched to a gene.

The chain couples TRBV29-1 to TRBJ1-2; D remains unclear. CDR1 and CDR2 from the germline V gene are SQVTM and ANQGSEA. The CDR3 consists of 12 residues. V was clipped by 7 bases and J by 8 bases, with 17 bases between them. CDR3 protein: CSAPRVPGGYTF. As DNA, the CDR3 is TGCAGCGCTCCAAGGGTTCCCGGAGGCTACACCTTC. The full variable domain, with the rest looked up from reference TRBV29-1 and TRBJ1-2, is SAVISQKPSRDICQRGTSLTIQCQVDSQVTMMFWYRQQPGQSLTLIATANQGSEATYESGFVIDKFPISRPNLTFSTLTVSNMSPEDSSIYLCSAPRVPGGYTFGSGTRLTVV.

The sample holds many counts of this clonotype. V usage is TRBV5-6 and J usage is TRBJ2-1; D might be TRBD1 (5 bases). Trimming took off 0 bases at V and 1 base at J, with 8 bases between the two ends. The V gene's germline CDR1 is SGHDT and CDR2 YYEEEE. The CDR3 length is 15 residues. The chain's CDR3 is CASSLGGLSYNEQFF. The CDR3, as DNA: TGTGCCAGCAGCTTGGGGGGCTTATCCTACAATGAGCAGTTCTTC.

This clonotype was seen only a few times. This chain joins TRBV9 and TRBJ1-6; D remains unclear. Trimming took off 7 bases at V and 7 bases at J, with 6 bases between the two ends. The CDR3 contains 11 residues. The germline V gene encodes CDR1 SGDLS and CDR2 YYNGEE. This CDR3 reads CASGGNSPLHF. CDR3 DNA: TGTGCCAGCGGTGGAAATTCACCCCTCCACTTT.

A single count supports this clonotype. The chain combines TRBV20-1 with TRBJ2-7, with a tentative D call TRBD2 (6 bases). The CDR3 runs 9 residues. Germline values: CDR1 DFQATT, CDR2 SNEGSKA (reference sequence). The CDR3 loop reads CRGGGEQYF. The CDR3 DNA reads as TGCAGGGGGGGTGGCGAGCAGTACTTC.

The chain joins TRBV15 to TRBJ2-4; a possible D gene is TRBD1 (6 bases). V was clipped by 0 bases and J by 1 base, with 22 bases between them. The germline V gene encodes CDR1 LNHNV and CDR2 YYDKDF (reference sequence). The CDR3 has 20 residues. Written as DNA, the CDR3 is TGTGCCACCAGCAGAGATTCAAGTTCTCCTACAGGGTGGGCCAAAAACATTCAGTACTTC. As protein: CATSRDSSSPTGWAKNIQYF. Drawing the rest from reference TRBV15 and TRBJ2-4, the complete variable domain is DAMVIQNPRYQVTQFGKPVTLSCSQTLNHNVMYWYQQKSSQAPKLLFHYYDKDFNNEADTPDNFQSRRPNTSFCFLDIRSPGLGDTAMYLCATSRDSSSPTGWAKNIQYFGAGTRLSVL.

This clonotype was observed at least ten times. This rearrangement joins TRBV7-8 to TRBJ2-2; 14 bases line up with TRBD2. Germline CDR1 SGHVS, CDR2 FQNEAQ. The ends lost 0 bases at V and 7 bases at J; junction bases unmatched: 13. The CDR3 runs to 20 residues. This chain's CDR3 is CASSLAPPGTSGSWGGELFF. The CDR3, as DNA: TGTGCCAGCAGCTTAGCCCCCCCTGGGACTAGCGGGAGCTGGGGCGGGGAGCTGTTTTTT.

The sample holds many counts of this clonotype. CDR3 DNA sequence: TGTGCCAGCAGCTTAGAAGGGACAGCCGATCAGCCCCAGCATTTT. Translation gives CASSLEGTADQPQHF. The rearrangement links TRBV7-2 to TRBJ1-5, with 7 bases fitting TRBD1. Trimming cost V 1 base and J 5 bases; bases outside gene matches: 5. Germline V gives CDR1 SGHTA, CDR2 FQGNSA. The CDR3 consists of 15 residues.